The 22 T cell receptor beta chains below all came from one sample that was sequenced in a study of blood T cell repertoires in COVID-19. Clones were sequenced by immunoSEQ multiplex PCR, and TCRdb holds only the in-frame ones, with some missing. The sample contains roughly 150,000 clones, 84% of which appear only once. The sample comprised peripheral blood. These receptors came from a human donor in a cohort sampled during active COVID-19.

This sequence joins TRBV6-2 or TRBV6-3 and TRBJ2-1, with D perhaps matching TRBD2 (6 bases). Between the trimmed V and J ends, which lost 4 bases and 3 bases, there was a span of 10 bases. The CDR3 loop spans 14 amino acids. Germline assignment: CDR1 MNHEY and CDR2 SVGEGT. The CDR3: CASSLRGIYNEQFF. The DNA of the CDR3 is TGTGCCAGCAGTTTACGGGGGATCTACAATGAGCAGTTCTTC.

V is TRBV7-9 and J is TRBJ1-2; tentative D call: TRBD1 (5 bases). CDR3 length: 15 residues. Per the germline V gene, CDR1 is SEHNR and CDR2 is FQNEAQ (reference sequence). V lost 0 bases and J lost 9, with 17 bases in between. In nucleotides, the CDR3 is TGTGCCAGCAGCTTAGCGCTCGGGGGACCCTTAAGCTACACCTTC. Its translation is CASSLALGGPLSYTF.

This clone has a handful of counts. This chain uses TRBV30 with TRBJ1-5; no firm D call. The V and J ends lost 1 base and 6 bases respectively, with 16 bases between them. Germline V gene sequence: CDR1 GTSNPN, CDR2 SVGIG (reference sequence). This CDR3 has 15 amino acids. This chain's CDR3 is CAWSGSLSSGQPQHF. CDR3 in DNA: TGTGCCTGGAGTGGTTCCCTATCATCGGGTCAGCCCCAGCATTTT.

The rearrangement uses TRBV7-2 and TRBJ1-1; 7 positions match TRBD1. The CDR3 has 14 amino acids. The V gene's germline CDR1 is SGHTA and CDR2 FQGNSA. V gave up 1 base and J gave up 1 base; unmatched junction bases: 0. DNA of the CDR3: TGTGCCAGCAGCTTAGGGGACAGGAACACTGAAGCTTTCTTT. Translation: CASSLGDRNTEAFF.

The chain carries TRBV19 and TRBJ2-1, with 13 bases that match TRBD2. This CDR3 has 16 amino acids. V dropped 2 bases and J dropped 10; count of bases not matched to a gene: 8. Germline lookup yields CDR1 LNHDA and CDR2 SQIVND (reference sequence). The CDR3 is CASSIPGLAGSREQFF. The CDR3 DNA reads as TGTGCCAGTAGTATACCGGGACTAGCGGGATCAAGGGAGCAGTTCTTC. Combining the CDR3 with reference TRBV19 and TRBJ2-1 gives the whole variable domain DGGITQSPKYLFRKEGQNVTLSCEQNLNHDAMYWYRQDPGQGLRLIYYSQIVNDFQKGDIAEGYSVSREKKESFPLTVTSAQKNPTAFYLCASSIPGLAGSREQFFGPGTRLTVL.

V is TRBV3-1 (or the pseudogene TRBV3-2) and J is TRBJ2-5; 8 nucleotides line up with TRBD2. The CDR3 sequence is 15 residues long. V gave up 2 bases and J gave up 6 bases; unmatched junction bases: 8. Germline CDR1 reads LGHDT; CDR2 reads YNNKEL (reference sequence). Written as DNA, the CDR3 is TGTGCCAGCAGCCAATCCGGGGGGGTTGGGAAGACCCAGTACTTC. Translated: CASSQSGGVGKTQYF.

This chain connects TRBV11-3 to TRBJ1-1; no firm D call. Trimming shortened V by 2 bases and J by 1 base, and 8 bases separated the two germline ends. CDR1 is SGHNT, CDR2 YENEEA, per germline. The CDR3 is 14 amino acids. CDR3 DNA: TGTGCCAGCAGCTTACTTCGGGAGAACACTGAAGCTTTCTTT. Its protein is CASSLLRENTEAFF.

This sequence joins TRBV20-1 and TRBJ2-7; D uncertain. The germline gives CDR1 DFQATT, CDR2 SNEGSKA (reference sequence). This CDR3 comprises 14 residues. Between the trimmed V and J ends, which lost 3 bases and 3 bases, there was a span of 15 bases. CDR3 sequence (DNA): TGCAGTGCTAGTCTCGGCAGGAATTACTACGAGCAGTACTTC. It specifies CSASLGRNYYEQYF.

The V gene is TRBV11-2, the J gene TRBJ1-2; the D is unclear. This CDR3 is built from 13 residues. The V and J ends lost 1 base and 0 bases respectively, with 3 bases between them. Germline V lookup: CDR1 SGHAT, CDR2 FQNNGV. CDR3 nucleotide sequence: TGTGCCAGCAGCTTAGTAGCTAACTATGGCTACACCTTC. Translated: CASSLVANYGYTF.

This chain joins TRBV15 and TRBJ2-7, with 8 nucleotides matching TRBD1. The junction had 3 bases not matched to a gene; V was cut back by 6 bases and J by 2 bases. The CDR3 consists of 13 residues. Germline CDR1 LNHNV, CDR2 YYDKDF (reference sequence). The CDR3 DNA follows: TGTGCCACCAGGCCGGGACAGGCCTACGAGCAGTACTTC. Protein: CATRPGQAYEQYF.

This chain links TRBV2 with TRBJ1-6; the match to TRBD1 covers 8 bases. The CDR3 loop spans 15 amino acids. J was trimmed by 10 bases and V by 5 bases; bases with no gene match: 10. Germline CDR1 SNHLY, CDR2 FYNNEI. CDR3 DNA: TGTGCCAGCAGTCCGAGGACAGGGATTGGATCACCCCTCCACTTT. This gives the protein CASSPRTGIGSPLHF.

The CDR3 nucleotides are TGTGCCAGCTCGACAGTGATTGGCACTGAAGCTTTCTTT. Protein: CASSTVIGTEAFF. The genes are TRBV3-1 (or the pseudogene TRBV3-2) and TRBJ1-1; maybe TRBD1 (5 bases). V lost 8 bases, J lost 4 bases, and 14 bases lay in between. This CDR3 is built from 13 residues. In germline, CDR1 is LGHDT, CDR2 YNNKEL (reference sequence).

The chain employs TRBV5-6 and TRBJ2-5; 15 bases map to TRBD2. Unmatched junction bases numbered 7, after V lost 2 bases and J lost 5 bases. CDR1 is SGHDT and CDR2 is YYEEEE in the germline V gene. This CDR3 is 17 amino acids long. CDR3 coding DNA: TGTGCCAGCAGCTTTCGGACTAGCGGGAGGGCCGGGGAGACCCAGTACTTC. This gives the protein CASSFRTSGRAGETQYF.

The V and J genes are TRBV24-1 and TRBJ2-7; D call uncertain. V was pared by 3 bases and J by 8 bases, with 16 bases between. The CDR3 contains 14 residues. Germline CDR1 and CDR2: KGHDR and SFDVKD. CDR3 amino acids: CATSDLDRALKQYV. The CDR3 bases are TGTGCCACCAGTGATCTCGACCGAGCGTTGAAGCAGTACGTC.

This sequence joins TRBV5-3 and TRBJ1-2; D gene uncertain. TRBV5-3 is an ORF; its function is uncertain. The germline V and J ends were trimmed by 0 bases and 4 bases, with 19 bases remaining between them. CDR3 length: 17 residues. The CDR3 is CARSLAPVDINTYGYTF. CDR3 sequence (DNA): TGTGCCAGAAGCTTGGCCCCTGTTGATATAAACACCTATGGCTACACCTTC.

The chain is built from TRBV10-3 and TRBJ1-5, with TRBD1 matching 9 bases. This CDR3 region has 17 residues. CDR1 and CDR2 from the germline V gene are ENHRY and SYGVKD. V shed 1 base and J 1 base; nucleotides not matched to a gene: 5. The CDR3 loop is CAISEYRGQGSNQPQHF. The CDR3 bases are TGTGCCATCAGTGAGTACAGGGGACAGGGCAGCAATCAGCCCCAGCATTTT.

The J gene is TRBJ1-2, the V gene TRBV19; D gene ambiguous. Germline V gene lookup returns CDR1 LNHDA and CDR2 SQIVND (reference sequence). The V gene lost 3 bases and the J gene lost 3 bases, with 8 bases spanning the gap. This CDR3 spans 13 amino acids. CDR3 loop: CASSIGQYYGYTF. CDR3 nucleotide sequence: TGTGCCAGTAGTATTGGGCAGTACTATGGCTACACCTTC.

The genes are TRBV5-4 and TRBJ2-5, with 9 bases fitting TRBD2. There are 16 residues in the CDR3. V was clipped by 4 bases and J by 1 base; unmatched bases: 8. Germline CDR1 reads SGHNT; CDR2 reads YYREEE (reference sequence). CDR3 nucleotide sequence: TGTGCCAGCAGCGATGGTGGAGCGGGGGGCCAAGAGACCCAGTACTTC. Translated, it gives CASSDGGAGGQETQYF.

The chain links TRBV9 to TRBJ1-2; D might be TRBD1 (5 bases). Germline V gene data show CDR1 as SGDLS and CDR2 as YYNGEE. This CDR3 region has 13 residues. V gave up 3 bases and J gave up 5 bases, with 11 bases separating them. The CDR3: CASSESGPYGYTF. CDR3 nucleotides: TGTGCCAGCAGCGAATCAGGGCCTTATGGCTACACCTTC.

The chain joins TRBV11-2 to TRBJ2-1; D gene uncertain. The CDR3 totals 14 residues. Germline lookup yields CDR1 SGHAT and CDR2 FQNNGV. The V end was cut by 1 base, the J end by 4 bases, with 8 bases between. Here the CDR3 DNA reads TGTGCCAGCAGCTTAGGCAGAAATTACAATGAGCAGTTCTTC. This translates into CASSLGRNYNEQFF.

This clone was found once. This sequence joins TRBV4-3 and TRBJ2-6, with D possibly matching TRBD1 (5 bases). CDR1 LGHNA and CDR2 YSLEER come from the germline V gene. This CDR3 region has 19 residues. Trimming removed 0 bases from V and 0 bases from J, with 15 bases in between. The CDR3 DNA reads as TGCGCCAGCAGCCAAGATTCAGGGATAGGGCTCTCTGGGGCCAACGTCCTGACTTTC. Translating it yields CASSQDSGIGLSGANVLTF.

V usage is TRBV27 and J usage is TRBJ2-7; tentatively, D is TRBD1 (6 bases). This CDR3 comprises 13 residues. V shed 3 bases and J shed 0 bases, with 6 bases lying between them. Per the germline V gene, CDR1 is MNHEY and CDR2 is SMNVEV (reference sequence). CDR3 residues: CASSLGHSYEQYF. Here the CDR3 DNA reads TGTGCCAGCAGTTTGGGACACTCCTACGAGCAGTACTTC.